This TCR beta chain was retrieved from a study of blood T cell repertoires in COVID-19. Study-wide context: Nucleic acid was either cDNA or gDNA, and it came from T cells, B-cell-depleted T cells, or PBMCs.

Looked up from germline, CDR1 is MNHEY and CDR2 is SMNVEV (reference sequence). V was pared by 0 bases and J by 5 bases, with 9 bases of the junction left unmatched. The CDR3 runs 16 residues. Profiling relied on immunoSEQ multiplex PCR, and the TCRdb table lists in-frame clones only, not all of them. The profile shows about 160,000 clones, 92% of them singletons. The source material was peripheral blood. This sequence was found in a young man with COVID-19, enrolled during active disease. V usage is TRBV27 and J usage is TRBJ2-5; 7 nucleotides line up with TRBD2. CDR3 DNA sequence: TGTGCCAGCAGTTTATCGAGGACTAGTAGCGGTGAGACCCAGTACTTC. It encodes CASSLSRTSSGETQYF.